One and the same sample provided the 22 T cell receptor beta chains below, sequenced in a study of post-analysis software for immune sequencing data. For these receptors, no antigen is known. General study points: The five TRBV segments detected at higher frequency in patients than in controls included TRBV5-6, TRBV5-1 and TRBV20-1.

Researchers reported that TCR beta cDNA libraries carried unique molecular identifiers. Via MiXCR, TCRdb re-called the PCR reads, giving one row per CDR3 protein. The sample lists approximately 730,000 distinct CDR3 sequences, about 27% occurring once. The sample consisted of blood. These receptors originate from a girl aged 5-17 years with multiple sclerosis.

This clonotype was detected many times. The genes are TRBV4-3 and TRBJ2-1; 9 bases are shared with TRBD1. The CDR3 is made up of 15 amino acids. V lost 1 base and J lost 2; bases outside the gene matches: 0. Germline loops: CDR1 LGHNA, CDR2 YSLEER. The CDR3 nucleotides read TGCGCCAGCAGCCAAGGACAGGGGGCCTACAATGAGCAGTTCTTC. Translated: CASSQGQGAYNEQFF.

In regard to this clonotype: A much larger clone is a single base away; this may be a read error. This chain uses TRBV29-1 with TRBJ2-5, with D hard to call. The CDR3 runs to 13 residues. Germline CDR1 is SQVTM and CDR2 is ANQGSEA. For the CDR3, the DNA is TGCGGCGTTGAAAGGAAGGGACAAGAGACCCAGTACTTC. This translates into CGVERKGQETQYF.

This clonotype has only a few counts. The V call is TRBV6-5, the J call TRBJ2-1, with D tentatively TRBD2 (5 bases). Germline-derived CDR1 and CDR2 are MNHEY and SVGAGI. The CDR3 loop spans 11 amino acids. Between the trimmed V and J ends, which lost 2 bases and 15 bases, there was a span of 11 bases. The CDR3 loop is CASSYETIWFF. The CDR3 DNA sequence: TGTGCCAGCAGTTACGAGACTATTTGGTTCTTC.

This chain uses TRBV20-1 with TRBJ2-3, with D possibly being TRBD2 (5 bases). The CDR3 covers 13 residues. Trimming left V 6 bases short and J 6 bases short, with 16 bases between. From germline, CDR1 is DFQATT and CDR2 SNEGSKA (reference sequence). DNA for the CDR3: TGCAGTGCGGAGGACCGAGTGCAGGATACGCAGTATTTT. Translated, it gives CSAEDRVQDTQYF.

The rearrangement uses TRBV16 and TRBJ2-1; D unresolved. V was clipped by 1 base and J by 5 bases, with 9 bases between them. Looked up from germline, CDR1 is KGHSY and CDR2 is FQNENV. This CDR3 region has 14 residues. As DNA, the CDR3 is TGTGCCAGCAGCCAATTGCCCAGAAACAATGAGCAGTTCTTC. Translated: CASSQLPRNNEQFF.

In its sample, this clonotype was seen a few times. The V call is TRBV20-1, the J call TRBJ1-4, with 7 bases identical to TRBD1. Per germline, CDR1 DFQATT and CDR2 SNEGSKA (reference sequence). The CDR3 has 13 amino acids. The V and J ends lost 6 bases and 5 bases, in that order; junction bases with no gene match: 6. CDR3 sequence: CSAPGQWNEKLFF. CDR3 nucleotides: TGCAGTGCCCCGGGACAGTGGAATGAAAAACTGTTTTTT.

This clonotype has only one observation. The chain carries TRBV6-1 and TRBJ2-1, with D maybe TRBD2 (5 bases). V was shortened by 2 bases and J by 11 bases, with 31 bases between the two germline ends. CDR1 is MNHNS and CDR2 is SASEGT in the germline V gene. The CDR3 loop spans 19 amino acids. Here the CDR3 reads CASSERFGSWGELGDKQFF. The CDR3 DNA sequence: TGTGCCAGCAGTGAAAGGTTCGGTTCGTGGGGAGAACTTGGGGATAAGCAGTTCTTC.

Comments on this clonotype: A read error may explain this, as a much larger clone is one base away. The rearrangement uses TRBV5-1 and TRBJ2-7; D unclear. The CDR3 totals 14 residues. CDR1 and CDR2 (germline): SGHRS, YFSETQ. Trimming stripped 3 bases from V and 3 bases from J, with 13 bases between. In nucleotides, the CDR3 is TGCGCCAGCAGCTGGGTTTCAGGCCGCTACGAGCAGTACTTC. Residues: CASSWVSGRYEQYF.

The chain employs TRBV6-2 or TRBV6-3 and TRBJ2-7; TRBD1 agrees at 10 bases. The V and J ends lost 3 bases and 2 bases, in that order; junction bases with no gene match: 10. CDR1 is MNHEY and CDR2 is SVGEGT in the germline V gene. CDR3 length: 17 residues. The CDR3 sequence: CASSYHRTGTGAYEQYF. The CDR3 nucleotides are TGTGCCAGCAGTTATCACCGAACTGGGACAGGGGCCTACGAGCAGTACTTC.

The chain couples TRBV7-2 to TRBJ2-4; the match to TRBD2 covers 11 bases. J gave up 3 bases and V 4 bases, and 11 bases lay outside the gene matches. The CDR3 is made up of 18 amino acids. Germline-derived CDR1 and CDR2 are SGHTA and FQGNSA. In DNA form, the CDR3 reads TGTGCCAGCAGCTCACCGGGCCTAGCGGGGGGCCTCAAAAACATTCAGTACTTC. Translating it yields CASSSPGLAGGLKNIQYF. The complete variable domain, with remaining parts taken from reference TRBV7-2 and TRBJ2-4, reads GAGVSQSPSNKVTEKGKDVELRCDPISGHTALYWYRQSLGQGLEFLIYFQGNSAPDKSGLPSDRFSAERTGGSVSTLTIQRTQQEDSAVYLCASSSPGLAGGLKNIQYFGAGTRLSVL.

The V and J genes are TRBV2 and TRBJ1-5, with 7 bases aligning to TRBD1. The ends lost 4 bases at V and 8 bases at J; junction bases unmatched: 5. The CDR3 extends over 13 amino acids. Germline CDR1 SNHLY, CDR2 FYNNEI. This chain's CDR3 is CASSVNRGEPQHF. CDR3 in DNA: TGTGCCAGCAGTGTAAACAGGGGAGAGCCCCAGCATTTT.

The chain uses TRBV6-5 and TRBJ2-2; 13 bases fit TRBD2. Per the germline V gene, CDR1 is MNHEY and CDR2 is SVGAGI. V gave up 2 bases and J gave up 6 bases; unmatched junction bases: 3. The CDR3 length is 16 residues. The CDR3 nucleotides are TGTGCCAGCAGTTACCAACTAGCGGGGGGGTCCGGGGAGCTGTTTTTT. Protein product: CASSYQLAGGSGELFF.

This clonotype was counted only a few times. The genes are TRBV4-3 and TRBJ2-7; perhaps TRBD2 as D (6 bases). CDR1 is LGHNA and CDR2 is YSLEER in the germline V gene. The CDR3 sequence is 14 residues long. The V end was cut by 1 base, the J end by 4 bases, with 11 bases between. The CDR3 is CASSQAWGEYEQYF. CDR3 nucleotides: TGCGCCAGCAGCCAAGCTTGGGGGGAATACGAGCAGTACTTC.

This clonotype was seen more than once but under ten times. The CDR3 loop reads CSAGHKSSYEQYF. DNA of the CDR3: TGCAGTGCCGGACATAAGAGCTCCTACGAGCAGTACTTC. The J gene is TRBJ2-7, the V gene TRBV20-1, with D perhaps TRBD1 (5 bases). Germline V gene sequence: CDR1 DFQATT, CDR2 SNEGSKA (reference sequence). The CDR3 has 13 residues. V lost 6 bases to trimming and J lost 0 bases, with 12 bases between them.

The chain employs TRBV12-5 and TRBJ2-1; D remains ambiguous. Trimming took off 9 bases at V and 0 bases at J, with 21 bases between the two ends. This CDR3 is 17 amino acids long. Germline V gives CDR1 LGHNT, CDR2 FRNRAP. The CDR3 DNA follows: TGTGCTAGCGGCATCCAACCGTTGGGCCCCTCCTACAATGAGCAGTTCTTC. Translation gives CASGIQPLGPSYNEQFF. Complete variable domain (other parts from reference TRBV12-5 and TRBJ2-1): DARVTQTPRHKVTEMGQEVTMRCQPILGHNTVFWYRQTMMQGLELLAYFRNRAPLDDSGMPKDRFSAEMPDATLATLKIQPSEPRDSAVYFCASGIQPLGPSYNEQFFGPGTRLTVL.

This sequence joins TRBV12-3 or TRBV12-4 and TRBJ1-2, with D unresolved. The CDR3 sequence is 13 residues long. Trimming removed 6 bases from V and 8 bases from J, with 16 bases in between. Here the CDR3 DNA reads TGTGCCAGCAGCCGGAGGGAGTTCAGGGGCTACACCTTC. Its protein product is CASSRREFRGYTF.

In regard to this clonotype: This may come from a read error, since a much larger clone is one base off. The DNA of the CDR3 is TGTGCCACCAGGGACAGGGGGCTTGAGCAGTTCTTC. Encoded protein: CATRDRGLEQFF. The V gene is TRBV10-3, the J gene TRBJ2-1, with 12 bases matching TRBD1. CDR1 is ENHRY, CDR2 SYGVKD, per germline. Trimming cost V 10 bases and J 9 bases; bases outside gene matches: 4. The CDR3 has 12 amino acids.

CDR3 nucleotide sequence: TGCGCCAGCAGCTTGGGAGGACGACCCACAGATACGCAGTATTTT. Amino acids: CASSLGGRPTDTQYF. The genes are TRBV5-1 and TRBJ2-3; D gene unclear. The ends were cut back, 0 bases at V and 2 bases at J, with 10 bases in the middle. In germline, CDR1 is SGHRS, CDR2 YFSETQ. The CDR3 runs to 15 residues.

This clonotype has a count of ten or more. The chain links TRBV4-2 to TRBJ2-3; 7 positions match TRBD2. The V gene end was trimmed by 5 bases and the J gene end by 6 bases; junction bases not matched to a gene: 8. The CDR3 extends over 14 amino acids. CDR1 is LGHNA and CDR2 is YNFKEQ in the germline V gene. The DNA of the CDR3 is TGTGCCAGCAGCTACGTCGCGGGAGTGGATACGCAGTATTTT. Translating it yields CASSYVAGVDTQYF.

Comments on this clonotype: A much larger clonotype is one base distant, so this may be a read error. This rearrangement joins TRBV29-1 to TRBJ2-6, with TRBD2 matching over 7 bases. The CDR3 is 16 residues long. CDR1 and CDR2 (germline): SQVTM, ANQGSEA. Written as DNA, the CDR3 is TGCAGCGTTGAAGATCGGGGGGAAGGTGGGGCCAACGTCCGGACTTTC. It encodes CSVEDRGEGGANVRTF. The complete variable domain, with remaining parts taken from reference TRBV29-1 and TRBJ2-6, reads SAVISQKPSRDICQRGTSLTIQCQVDSQVTMMFWYRQQPGQSLTLIATANQGSEATYESGFVIDKFPISRPNLTFSTLTVSNMSPEDSSIYLCSVEDRGEGGANVRTFGAGSRLTVL.

This clonotype showed up many times. This chain joins TRBV4-1 and TRBJ2-5, with D perhaps matching TRBD2 (6 bases). V lost 0 bases to trimming and J lost 7 bases, with 12 bases between them. This CDR3 region has 14 residues. Per germline, CDR1 MGHRA and CDR2 YSYEKL. The CDR3 coding sequence is TGCGCCAGCAGCCAAGAAAGTCAGGGAGGGACCCAGTACTTC. Its protein product is CASSQESQGGTQYF.

The CDR3 DNA follows: TGTGCCAGCGATGACAGCTACGAGCAGTACTTC. Protein sequence: CASDDSYEQYF. The chain carries TRBV28 and TRBJ2-7, with a possible D match to TRBD1 (5 bases). V lost 8 bases to trimming and J lost 3 bases, with 8 bases between them. The CDR3 is made up of 11 amino acids. The germline gives CDR1 MDHEN, CDR2 SYDVKM.